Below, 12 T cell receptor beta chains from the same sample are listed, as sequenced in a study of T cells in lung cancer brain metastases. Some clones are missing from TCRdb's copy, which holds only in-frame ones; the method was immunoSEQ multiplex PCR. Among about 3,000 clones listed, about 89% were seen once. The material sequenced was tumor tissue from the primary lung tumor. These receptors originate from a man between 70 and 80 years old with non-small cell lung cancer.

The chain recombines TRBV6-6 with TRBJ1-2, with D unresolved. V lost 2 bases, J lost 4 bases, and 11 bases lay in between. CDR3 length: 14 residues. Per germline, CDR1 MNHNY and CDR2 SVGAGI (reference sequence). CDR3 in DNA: TGTGCCAGCAGTTACGGTAGTTCCGGCTATGGCTACACCTTC. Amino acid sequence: CASSYGSSGYGYTF.

The CDR3 here is CASSLESGSSYEQYF. DNA for the CDR3: TGCGCCAGCAGCTTGGAGAGCGGGAGCTCCTACGAGCAGTACTTC. The chain recombines TRBV5-1 with TRBJ2-7; 8 bases are shared with TRBD2. V trimming: 0 bases; J trimming: 0 bases; junction bases outside the gene matches: 2. Germline CDR1 SGHRS, CDR2 YFSETQ. The CDR3 is 15 residues long.

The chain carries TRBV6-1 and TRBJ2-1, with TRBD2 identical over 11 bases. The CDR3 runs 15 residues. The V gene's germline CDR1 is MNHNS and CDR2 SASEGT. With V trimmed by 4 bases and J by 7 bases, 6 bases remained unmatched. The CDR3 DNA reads TGTGCCAGCAGTGTCCTAGCGGGAGGTGGAAATGAGCAGTTCTTC. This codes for CASSVLAGGGNEQFF.

The CDR3 is CASSFGRSGNTIYF. CDR3 DNA sequence: TGTGCCAGCAGCTTCGGGCGCTCTGGAAACACCATATATTTT. This rearrangement joins TRBV11-2 to TRBJ1-3; unclear D gene. Germline V gene lookup returns CDR1 SGHAT and CDR2 FQNNGV. The V end lost 3 bases, the J end lost 0 bases, and 6 bases lay between the germline ends. This CDR3 spans 14 amino acids.

The CDR3: CASSFTVTDTQYF. The CDR3 DNA reads as TGTGCCAGCAGTTTTACGGTAACAGATACGCAGTATTTT. The V call is TRBV27, the J call TRBJ2-3; D unclear. V was shortened by 3 bases and J by 3 bases, with 7 bases between the two germline ends. Per the germline V gene, CDR1 is MNHEY and CDR2 is SMNVEV (reference sequence). The CDR3 is 13 amino acids.

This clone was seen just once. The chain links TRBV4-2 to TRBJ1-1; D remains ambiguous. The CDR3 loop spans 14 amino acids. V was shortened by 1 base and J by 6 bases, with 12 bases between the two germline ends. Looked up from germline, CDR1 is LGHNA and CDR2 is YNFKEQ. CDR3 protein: CASSQASLGSEAFF. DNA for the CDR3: TGTGCCAGCAGCCAAGCATCTTTAGGGTCTGAAGCTTTCTTT.

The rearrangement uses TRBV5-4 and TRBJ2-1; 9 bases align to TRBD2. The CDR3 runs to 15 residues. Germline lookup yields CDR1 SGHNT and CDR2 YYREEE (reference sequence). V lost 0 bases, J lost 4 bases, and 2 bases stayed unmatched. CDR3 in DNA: TGTGCCAGCAGCTTGGAACTAGCGGGTTACAATGAGCAGTTCTTC. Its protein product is CASSLELAGYNEQFF.

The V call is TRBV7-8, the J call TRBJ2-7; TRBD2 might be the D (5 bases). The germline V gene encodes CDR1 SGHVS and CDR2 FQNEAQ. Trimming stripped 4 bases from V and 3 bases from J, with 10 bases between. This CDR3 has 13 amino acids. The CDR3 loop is CASSWTFLYEQYF. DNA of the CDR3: TGTGCCAGCAGCTGGACTTTCCTCTACGAGCAGTACTTC.

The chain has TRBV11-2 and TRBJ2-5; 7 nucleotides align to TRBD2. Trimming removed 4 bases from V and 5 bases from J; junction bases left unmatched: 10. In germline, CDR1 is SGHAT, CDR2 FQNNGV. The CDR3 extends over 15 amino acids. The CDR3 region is CASSSGTIFRETQYF. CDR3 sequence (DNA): TGTGCCAGCAGCTCTGGGACTATCTTTCGGGAGACCCAGTACTTC.

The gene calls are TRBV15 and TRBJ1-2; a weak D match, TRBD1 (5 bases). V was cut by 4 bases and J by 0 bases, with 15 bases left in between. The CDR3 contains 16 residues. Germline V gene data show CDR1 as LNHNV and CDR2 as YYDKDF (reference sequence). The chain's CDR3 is CATSNGDVGANYGYTF. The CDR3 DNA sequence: TGTGCCACCAGCAACGGGGACGTTGGAGCTAACTATGGCTACACCTTC.

The CDR3, as DNA: TGTGCCAGCAGCTACGGGACAGGGGTCGCCTACGAGCAGTACTTC. It yields the protein CASSYGTGVAYEQYF. The chain is built from TRBV5-5 and TRBJ2-7; TRBD1 agrees at 10 bases. This CDR3 spans 15 amino acids. Germline V lookup: CDR1 SGHKS, CDR2 YYEKEE (reference sequence). V trimming: 3 bases; J trimming: 2 bases; junction bases outside the gene matches: 5. Filled out from reference TRBV5-5 and TRBJ2-7, the complete variable domain reads DAGVTQSPTHLIKTRGQQVTLRCSPISGHKSVSWYQQVLGQGPQFIFQYYEKEERGRGNFPDRFSARQFPNYSSELNVNALLLGDSALYLCASSYGTGVAYEQYFGPGTRLTVT.

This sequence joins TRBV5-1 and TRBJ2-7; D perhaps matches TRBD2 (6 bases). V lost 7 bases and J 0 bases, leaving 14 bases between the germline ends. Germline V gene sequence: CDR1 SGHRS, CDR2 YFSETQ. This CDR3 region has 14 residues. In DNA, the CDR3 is TGCGCCAGCGCAGCCCGCGGGGACTCCTACGAGCAGTACTTC. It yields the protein CASAARGDSYEQYF.